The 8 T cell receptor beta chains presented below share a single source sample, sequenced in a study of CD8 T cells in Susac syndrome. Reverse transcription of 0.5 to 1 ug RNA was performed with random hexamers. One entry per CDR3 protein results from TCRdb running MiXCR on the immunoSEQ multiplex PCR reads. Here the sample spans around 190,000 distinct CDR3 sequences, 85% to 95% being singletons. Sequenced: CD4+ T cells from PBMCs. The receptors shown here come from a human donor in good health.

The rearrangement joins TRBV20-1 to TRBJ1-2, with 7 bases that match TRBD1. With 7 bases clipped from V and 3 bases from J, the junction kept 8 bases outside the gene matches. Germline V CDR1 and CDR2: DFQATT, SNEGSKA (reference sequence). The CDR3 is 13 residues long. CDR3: CSVPTGSDYGYTF. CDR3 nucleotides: TGCAGTGTTCCGACAGGGTCGGACTATGGCTACACCTTC.

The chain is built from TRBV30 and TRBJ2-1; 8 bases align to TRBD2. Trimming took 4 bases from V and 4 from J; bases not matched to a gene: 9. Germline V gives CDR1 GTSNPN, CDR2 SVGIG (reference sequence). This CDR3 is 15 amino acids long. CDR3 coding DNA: TGTGCCTGGATGGAAGCGGGAGCAGATTACAATGAGCAGTTCTTC. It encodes CAWMEAGADYNEQFF.

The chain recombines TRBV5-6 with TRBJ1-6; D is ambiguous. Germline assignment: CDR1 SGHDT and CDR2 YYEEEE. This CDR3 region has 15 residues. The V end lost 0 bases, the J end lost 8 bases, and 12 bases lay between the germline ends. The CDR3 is CASSLEFRRDSPLHF. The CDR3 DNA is TGTGCCAGCAGCTTGGAGTTTCGACGCGATTCACCCCTCCACTTT.

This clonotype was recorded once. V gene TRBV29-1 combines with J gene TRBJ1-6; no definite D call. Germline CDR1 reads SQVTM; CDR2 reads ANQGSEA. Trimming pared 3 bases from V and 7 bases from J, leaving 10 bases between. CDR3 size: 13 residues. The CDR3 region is CSVDRTENSPLHF. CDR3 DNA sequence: TGCAGCGTTGACAGGACCGAGAATTCACCCCTCCACTTT.

The CDR3 DNA sequence: TGCAGCGCTATAGACAGGGGCTACGAGCAGTACGTC. Its translation: CSAIDRGYEQYV. The chain joins TRBV29-1 to TRBJ2-7; 8 nucleotides match TRBD1. The ends lost 7 bases at V and 3 bases at J; junction bases unmatched: 5. The CDR3 has 12 residues. Germline lookup yields CDR1 SQVTM and CDR2 ANQGSEA.

In nucleotides, the CDR3 is TGTGCTAGTGGTTTGGTACGTGAGTTGCTTTGGGCCTACGAGCAGTACTTC. Translating gives CASGLVRELLWAYEQYF. The chain couples TRBV12-5 to TRBJ2-7; D ambiguous. The CDR3 is made up of 17 amino acids. Trimming shortened V by 0 bases and J by 2 bases, and 17 bases separated the two germline ends. Germline V gene lookup returns CDR1 LGHNT and CDR2 FRNRAP.

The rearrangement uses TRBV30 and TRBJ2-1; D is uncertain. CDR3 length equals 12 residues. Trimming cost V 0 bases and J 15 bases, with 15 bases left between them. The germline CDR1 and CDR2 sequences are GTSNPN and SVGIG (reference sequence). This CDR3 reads CAWSVALRTGFF. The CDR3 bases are TGTGCCTGGAGTGTAGCTCTCCGGACGGGGTTCTTC.

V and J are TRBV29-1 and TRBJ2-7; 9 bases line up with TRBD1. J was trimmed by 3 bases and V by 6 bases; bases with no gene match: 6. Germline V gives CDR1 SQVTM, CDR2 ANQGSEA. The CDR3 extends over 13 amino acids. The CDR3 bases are TGCAGCGTGGGACCGGGACAGGGCTACGAGCAGTACTTC. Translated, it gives CSVGPGQGYEQYF.